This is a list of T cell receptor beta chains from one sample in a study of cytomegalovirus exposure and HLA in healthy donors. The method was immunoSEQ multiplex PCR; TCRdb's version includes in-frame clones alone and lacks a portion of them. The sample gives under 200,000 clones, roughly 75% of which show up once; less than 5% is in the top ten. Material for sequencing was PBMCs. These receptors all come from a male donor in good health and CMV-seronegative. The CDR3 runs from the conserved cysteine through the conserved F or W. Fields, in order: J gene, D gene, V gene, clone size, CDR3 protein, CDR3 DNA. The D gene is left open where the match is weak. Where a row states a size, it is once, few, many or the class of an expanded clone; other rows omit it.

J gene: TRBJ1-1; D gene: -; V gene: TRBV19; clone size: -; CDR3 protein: CASSSRGGGGTEAFF; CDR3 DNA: TGTGCCAGTAGTTCGCGAGGTGGGGGGGGAACTGAAGCTTTCTTT
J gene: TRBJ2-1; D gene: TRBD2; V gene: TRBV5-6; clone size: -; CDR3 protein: CASSLIAGNEQFF; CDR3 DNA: TGTGCCAGCAGCTTGATAGCGGGCAATGAGCAGTTCTTC
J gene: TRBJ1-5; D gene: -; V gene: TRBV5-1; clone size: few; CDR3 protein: CASRARADPNQPQHF; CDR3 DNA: TGCGCCAGCAGGGCCAGGGCCGATCCAAATCAGCCCCAGCATTTT
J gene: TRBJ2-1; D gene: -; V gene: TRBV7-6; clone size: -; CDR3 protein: CASSLYSYNEQFF; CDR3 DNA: TGTGCCAGCAGCTTGTACAGCTACAATGAGCAGTTCTTC
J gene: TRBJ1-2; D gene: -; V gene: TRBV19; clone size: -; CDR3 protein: CASGPRTANYGYTF; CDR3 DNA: TGTGCCAGTGGTCCGAGGACAGCTAACTATGGCTACACCTTC
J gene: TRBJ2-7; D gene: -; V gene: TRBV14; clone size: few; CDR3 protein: CASSTDTAYEQYF; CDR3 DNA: TGTGCCAGCAGCACGGACACCGCCTACGAGCAGTACTTC
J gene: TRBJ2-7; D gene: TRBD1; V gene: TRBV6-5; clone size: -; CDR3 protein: CASSYGTGKTSYEQYF; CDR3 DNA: TGTGCCAGCAGTTACGGGACAGGGAAAACCAGTTACGAGCAGTACTTC
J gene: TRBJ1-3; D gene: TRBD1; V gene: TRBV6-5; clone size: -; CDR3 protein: CASSFGTGVGNTIYF; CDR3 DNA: TGTGCCAGCAGTTTCGGGACAGGGGTTGGAAACACCATATATTTT
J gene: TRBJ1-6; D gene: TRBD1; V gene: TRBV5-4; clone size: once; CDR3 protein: CASSFRTGDNSPLHF; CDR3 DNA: TGTGCCAGCAGCTTCCGGACAGGGGATAATTCACCCCTCCACTTT
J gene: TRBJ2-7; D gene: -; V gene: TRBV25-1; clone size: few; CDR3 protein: CASSESGRGYEQYF; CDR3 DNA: TGTGCCAGCAGTGAATCTGGACGGGGCTACGAGCAGTACTTC
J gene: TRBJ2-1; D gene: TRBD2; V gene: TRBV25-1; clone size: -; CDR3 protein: CASSAGTSGYNEQFF; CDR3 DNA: TGTGCCAGCAGTGCAGGGACTAGCGGTTACAATGAGCAGTTCTTC
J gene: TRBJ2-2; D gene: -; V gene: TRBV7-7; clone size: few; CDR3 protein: CASSRGGGKTTGELFF; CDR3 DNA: TGTGCCAGCAGCCGAGGAGGCGGGAAGACCACCGGGGAGCTGTTTTTT